These 7 T cell receptor beta chains came from one sample sequenced in a study of T cells in Graves' hyperthyroidism and ophthalmopathy. The TCR beta CDR3 regions underwent amplification using RNA transcripts as the source. An initial round of RT-PCR targeting the TCR CDR3 relied on the HTBI primer set. TCRdb used MiXCR to reprocess the multiplex PCR reads, holding one entry per CDR3 protein. The profile shows about 360,000 distinct CDR3 sequences, less than 15% of them singletons. The specimen sequenced was blood. The receptors stem from a woman aged 18-29 years with Graves' hyperthyroidism.

The rearrangement links TRBV5-1 to TRBJ2-5; D call uncertain. Germline CDR1 is SGHRS and CDR2 is YFSETQ. This CDR3 is built from 14 residues. Trimming left V 5 bases short and J 5 bases short, with 16 bases between. CDR3: CASSESSLSETQYF. CDR3 sequence (DNA): TGCGCCAGCAGTGAGTCTAGTTTATCGGAGACCCAGTACTTC.

This clonotype was picked up many times. This chain joins TRBV11-2 and TRBJ2-2; 8 bases fit TRBD2. This CDR3 comprises 17 residues. V was pared by 5 bases and J by 1 base, with 9 bases of the junction left unmatched. Germline CDR1 is SGHAT and CDR2 is FQNNGV. DNA for the CDR3: TGTGCCAGCAGCACCCCGAAAACTAGCGGGAACACCGGGGAGCTGTTTTTT. Protein sequence: CASSTPKTSGNTGELFF. The whole variable domain, filled in from reference TRBV11-2 and TRBJ2-2, reads EAGVAQSPRYKIIEKRQSVAFWCNPISGHATLYWYQQILGQGPKLLIQFQNNGVVDDSQLPKDRFSAERLKGVDSTLKIQPAKLEDSAVYLCASSTPKTSGNTGELFFGEGSRLTVL.

This clonotype was counted once. A much larger clonotype is one base distant, so this may be a read error. The J gene is TRBJ2-1, the V gene TRBV5-1, with 9 bases identical to TRBD1. Germline V gene sequence: CDR1 SGHRS, CDR2 YFSETQ. The CDR3 totals 15 residues. CDR3 amino acids: CASSHRGTGLHEQFF. As DNA, the CDR3 is TGTGCCAGCAGCCACAGAGGGACAGGGCTCCACGAGCAGTTCTTC. The full variable domain, in which reference TRBV5-1 and TRBJ2-1 provide the parts outside the CDR3, is KAGVTQTPRYLIKTRGQQVTLSCSPISGHRSVSWYQQTPGQGLQFLFEYFSETQRNKGNFPGRFSGRQFSNSRSEMNVSTLELGDSALYLCASSHRGTGLHEQFFGPGTRLTVL.

This clonotype was observed many times. This chain links TRBV6-1 with TRBJ1-1; D is perhaps TRBD1 (5 bases). CDR1 is MNHNS and CDR2 is SASEGT in the germline V gene. The CDR3 sequence is 13 residues long. The ends were cut back, 6 bases at V and 3 bases at J, with 11 bases in the middle. The CDR3 DNA reads TGTGCCAGCAGGGGACCCTGGGACACTGAAGCTTTCTTT. This gives the protein CASRGPWDTEAFF.

The chain uses TRBV7-6 and TRBJ2-1, with D hard to call. This CDR3 spans 18 amino acids. Trimming stripped 2 bases from V and 0 bases from J, with 17 bases between. Germline lookup yields CDR1 SGHVS and CDR2 FNYEAQ. The CDR3 loop is CASSLLTPSVSSYNEQFF. In DNA, the CDR3 is TGTGCCAGCAGCTTACTCACTCCTAGTGTTAGCTCCTACAATGAGCAGTTCTTC.

Ten or more counts support this clonotype. The CDR3 here is CASSVGGNSLGTQAFF. As DNA, the CDR3 is TGTGCCAGCAGCGTAGGGGGCAACAGTCTGGGGACCCAAGCTTTCTTT. This chain joins TRBV9 and TRBJ1-1, with D tentatively TRBD1 (5 bases). CDR3 length equals 16 residues. Germline assignment: CDR1 SGDLS and CDR2 YYNGEE. Trimming took off 0 bases at V and 9 bases at J, with 21 bases between the two ends.

This clonotype has ten or more counts. This chain links TRBV11-2 with TRBJ2-2; D may be TRBD2 (7 bases). There are 16 residues in the CDR3. The germline gives CDR1 SGHAT, CDR2 FQNNGV. Trimming took off 5 bases at V and 5 bases at J, with 18 bases between the two ends. The CDR3 sequence is CASSPLGGAKTGELFF. The CDR3 DNA reads TGTGCCAGCAGCCCCTTAGGGGGGGCTAAGACCGGGGAGCTGTTTTTT.